This TCR beta chain is from a study of T cells in Graves' hyperthyroidism and ophthalmopathy. Study outcomes and limitations: Most clonotypes expanded in the thyroid (above 0.001) were also present in blood.

Trimming stripped 7 bases from V and 2 bases from J, with 9 bases between. CDR3 length: 14 residues. In germline, CDR1 is MDHEN, CDR2 SYDVKM. Reasons for excluding patients were uncontrolled infection, other autoimmune disease, pregnancy or lactation. Turning to this clonotype: Its antigen is still unknown.

TCR beta CDR3 regions were amplified from RNA. The primer set for the first-round RT-PCR of the TCR CDR3 was HTBI. TCRdb reprocessed the multiplex PCR reads via MiXCR and lists one record per CDR3 protein. The repertoire holds about 600,000 distinct CDR3 sequences, approximately 14% seen once, with roughly 7.7% in the top ten. The receptor was derived from a woman younger than 35 with Graves' ophthalmopathy. The genes are TRBV28 and TRBJ1-6; the D is unclear. Specimen: blood. CDR3 nucleotides: TGTGCCAGCATCATCGGGACCTATAATTCACCCCTCCACTTT. Translating gives CASIIGTYNSPLHF.